The rows below give T cell receptor beta chains drawn from one sample of a study of blood T cells in healthy people across ages. TCRdb reanalysed the 5' RACE reads using MiXCR and keeps one entry per CDR3 protein. Of more than 600,000 distinct CDR3 sequences detected, around 25% appear once; the ten largest clones hold around 9.2%. These same data were also listed under a study on T cells of mothers and their children.

Sequencing input: blood. These receptors all stem from a boy younger than 18 in good health. CDR3s include the opening cysteine and the closing phenylalanine or tryptophan. D genes are given only for firm matches. Expanded clones are given a class, and other clones once, few, many or no size at all.

v_gene	j_gene	d_gene	abundance	CDR3aa	CDR3nt
TRBV27	TRBJ2-5	-	-	CASSTGWGVGRGYQETQYF	TGTGCCAGCAGTACCGGGTGGGGGGTCGGGCGAGGGTACCAAGAGACCCAGTACTTC
TRBV19	TRBJ2-7	TRBD1	-	CASSPSGQGNYEQYF	TGTGCCAGTAGTCCCTCGGGACAGGGGAACTACGAGCAGTACTTC
TRBV29-1	TRBJ2-1	TRBD2	few	CSVETMREDNEQFF	TGCAGCGTCGAAACGATGCGGGAGGACAATGAGCAGTTCTTC
TRBV7-9	TRBJ2-7	TRBD2	many	CASSSGTSGNYEQYF	TGTGCCAGCAGTTCCGGGACTAGCGGGAATTACGAGCAGTACTTC
TRBV20-1	TRBJ1-4	TRBD1	-	CSARDLFNDRVNEKLFF	TGCAGTGCTAGAGATCTCTTTAATGACAGGGTTAATGAAAAACTGTTTTTT
TRBV5-1	TRBJ2-5	-	few	CASSLAGARGQETQYF	TGCGCCAGCAGCTTGGCTGGGGCCCGAGGCCAAGAGACCCAGTACTTC
TRBV15	TRBJ1-1	-	few	CATSRDGFANTEAFF	TGTGCCACCAGCAGAGATGGGTTCGCGAACACTGAAGCTTTCTTT
TRBV29-1	TRBJ2-1	-	-	CSVEDSSGPHNEQFF	TGCAGCGTTGAAGATTCAAGCGGGCCCCACAATGAGCAGTTCTTC
TRBV12-3/TRBV12-4	TRBJ1-4	-	-	CASSFGTEPEKLFF	TGTGCCAGCAGTTTTGGTACGGAGCCCGAAAAACTGTTTTTT
TRBV7-9	TRBJ2-4	-	few	CASSLSASSQNIQYF	TGTGCCAGCAGCTTAAGTGCTAGCTCCCAAAACATTCAGTACTTC
TRBV12-3/TRBV12-4	TRBJ2-7	TRBD2	-	CASSDSGRRPYEQYF	TGTGCCAGCAGTGATAGCGGGAGGCGCCCCTACGAGCAGTACTTC
TRBV2	TRBJ2-1	-	few	CASSVSSHNEQFF	TGTGCCAGCAGTGTGAGTAGCCACAATGAGCAGTTCTTC
TRBV12-3/TRBV12-4	TRBJ2-5	TRBD2	once	CASMASGAYQETQYF	TGTGCCAGCATGGCTAGCGGGGCATACCAAGAGACCCAGTACTTC
TRBV2	TRBJ2-1	-	few	CASRPGGQYNEQFF	TGTGCCAGCCGGCCCGGGGGACAGTACAATGAGCAGTTCTTC
TRBV7-2	TRBJ1-2	-	-	CASSLGHKKDYTF	TGTGCCAGCAGCTTGGGACACAAAAAGGACTACACCTTC
TRBV20-1	TRBJ2-1	-	-	CSARDPRDHLPGEQFF	TGCAGTGCTAGAGATCCACGGGACCATCTTCCTGGTGAGCAGTTCTTC
TRBV12-3/TRBV12-4	TRBJ2-3	-	-	CASRFNVDTQYF	TGTGCCAGCAGGTTCAATGTAGATACGCAGTATTTT
TRBV15	TRBJ2-3	TRBD2	few	CATSRDIGLAGGTDTQYF	TGTGCCACCAGCAGAGACATAGGACTAGCGGGGGGAACAGATACGCAGTATTTT
TRBV20-1	TRBJ2-1	-	-	CSASVGNKIYNEQFF	TGCAGTGCTAGCGTAGGAAACAAAATTTACAATGAGCAGTTCTTC
TRBV6-5	TRBJ1-1	-	-	CASRSWGTEAFF	TGTGCCAGCCGAAGTTGGGGCACTGAAGCTTTCTTT
TRBV14	TRBJ1-2	TRBD1	few	CASSPRTGEIYGYTF	TGTGCCAGCAGCCCACGGACAGGGGAAATCTATGGCTACACCTTC
TRBV6-1	TRBJ2-1	-	-	CASSHETAMYNEQFF	TGTGCCAGCAGTCATGAGACAGCAATGTACAATGAGCAGTTCTTC
TRBV12-3/TRBV12-4	TRBJ2-1	-	-	CASSFDLLSGEQFF	TGTGCCAGCAGTTTCGACCTATTGTCGGGAGAGCAGTTCTTC
TRBV4-1	TRBJ2-2	-	few	CASSFRTGTGELFF	TGCGCCAGCAGCTTCCGGACCGGTACCGGGGAGCTGTTTTTT
TRBV7-6	TRBJ2-7	TRBD1	-	CASSFAPGTDEQYF	TGTGCCAGCAGCTTTGCCCCCGGGACAGACGAGCAGTACTTC
TRBV21-1	TRBJ2-7	-	few	CASSLRGSKYSYEQYF	TGTGCCAGCAGCCTCAGGGGGTCGAAATATTCCTACGAGCAGTACTTC
TRBV12-5	TRBJ2-5	-	-	CASGPRGQETQYF	TGTGCTAGTGGTCCCCGGGGCCAAGAGACCCAGTACTTC
TRBV20-1	TRBJ1-3	-	-	CSARSIAVENTIYF	TGCAGTGCTAGATCCATCGCGGTTGAAAACACCATATATTTT
TRBV10-2	TRBJ2-5	-	few	CASSERTPSSETQYF	TGCGCCAGCAGTGAACGGACTCCGTCATCGGAGACCCAGTACTTC
TRBV12-3/TRBV12-4	TRBJ2-7	-	few	CASSPLDYEQYF	TGTGCCAGCAGCCCATTGGACTACGAGCAGTACTTC
TRBV20-1	TRBJ2-3	TRBD1	-	CSARDRPYTSTDTQYF	TGCAGTGCTAGGGACAGGCCATATACTAGCACAGATACGCAGTATTTT
TRBV2	TRBJ2-5	TRBD2	-	CASSNLAGGPGETQYF	TGTGCCAGCAGCAACCTAGCGGGGGGGCCGGGAGAGACCCAGTACTTC
TRBV9	TRBJ2-1	-	-	CASSVAAGINEQFF	TGTGCCAGCAGCGTAGCGGCGGGAATCAATGAGCAGTTCTTC
TRBV29-1	TRBJ1-3	-	few	CSVARSDSGNTIYF	TGCAGCGTCGCGCGGAGTGACTCTGGAAACACCATATATTTT
TRBV20-1	TRBJ2-3	-	-	CSANPLKIDRDLLTDTQYF	TGCAGTGCTAACCCGCTCAAAATTGACCGGGACCTACTCACAGATACGCAGTATTTT
TRBV20-1	TRBJ1-4	-	-	CSASYSNEKLFF	TGCAGTGCTAGTTACAGTAATGAAAAACTGTTTTTT